The rows below give T cell receptor delta chains drawn from one sample of a study of gamma-delta chains in newborns, infants, children. TCRdb used CATT to re-call clones from the reads. The data hold fewer than 15,000 delta-chain clones, with 7% to 8.5% observed a single time. Material: blood. The receptors were gathered from a child who was a newborn, infant or young child, either healthy, febrile or measles-vaccinated (not recorded which). Both conserved end residues are part of each CDR3. A D gene is named only where the DNA matches it firmly. Part of the rows lack a size; the others show once, few, many or a class for expanded clones.

d_gene: TRDD3
j_gene: TRDJ3
abundance: NA
v_gene: TRDV2
CDR3nt: TGTGCCTGTGACACGGGGGATTCCAGCTCCTGGGACACCCGACAGATGTTTTTC
CDR3aa: CACDTGDSSSWDTRQMFF

d_gene: TRDD3
j_gene: TRDJ3
abundance: few
v_gene: TRDV2
CDR3nt: TGTGCCTGTGACACCGTCACTGGGGTGCCCTGGGACACCCGACAGATGTTTTTC
CDR3aa: CACDTVTGVPWDTRQMFF

d_gene: TRDD3
j_gene: TRDJ2
abundance: NA
v_gene: TRDV2
CDR3nt: TGTGCCTGTGACACCCTGGGGGATACAACTTTAACAGCACAACTCTTCTTT
CDR3aa: CACDTLGDTTLTAQLFF

d_gene: TRDD3
j_gene: TRDJ2
abundance: NA
v_gene: TRDV2
CDR3nt: TGTGCCTGTGACACCGGGGGATCTTTGACAGCACACCTCTTCTTT
CDR3aa: CACDTGGSLTAHLFF

d_gene: TRDD3
j_gene: TRDJ1
abundance: many
v_gene: TRDV2
CDR3nt: TGTGCCTGTGACACCGTAGGGCTGGGGGATACGCGAAACACCGATAAACTCATCTTT
CDR3aa: CACDTVGLGDTRNTDKLIF

d_gene: TRDD3
j_gene: TRDJ3
abundance: NA
v_gene: TRDV2
CDR3nt: TGTGCCTGTGACACGTTGGGGGATACCTCCTGGGACACCCGACAGGTGTTTTTC
CDR3aa: CACDTLGDTSWDTRQVFF

d_gene: NA
j_gene: TRDJ3
abundance: few
v_gene: TRDV2
CDR3nt: TGTGCCTGTGACGCCGTGGGGGTCCTAAGCTCCTGGGACACCCGACAGATGTTTTTC
CDR3aa: CACDAVGVLSSWDTRQMFF

d_gene: TRDD3
j_gene: TRDJ3
abundance: few
v_gene: TRDV2
CDR3nt: TGTGCCTGTGACACCGCGGACTGGGGGGCTCCCTGGGACACCCGACAGATGTTTTTC
CDR3aa: CACDTADWGAPWDTRQMFF

d_gene: TRDD3
j_gene: TRDJ3
abundance: NA
v_gene: TRDV2
CDR3nt: TGTGCCTGTGACACCGTACTGGGGGGCCTCGGCTCCTGGGACACCCGCCAGATGTTTTTC
CDR3aa: CACDTVLGGLGSWDTRQMFF

d_gene: TRDD3
j_gene: TRDJ3
abundance: few
v_gene: TRAV29/DV5
CDR3nt: TGTGCAGCAAGCGGGGATACAGGGGGCTCCTGGGACACCCGACAGATGTTTTTC
CDR3aa: CAASGDTGGSWDTRQMFF

d_gene: TRDD3
j_gene: TRDJ3
abundance: NA
v_gene: TRDV2
CDR3nt: TGTGCCTGTGACACCTACTGGGGGATACGCTTCTCCTGGGACACCCGACAGATGTTTTTC
CDR3aa: CACDTYWGIRFSWDTRQMFF

d_gene: TRDD3
j_gene: TRDJ3
abundance: NA
v_gene: TRDV2
CDR3nt: TGTGCCTGTGTCCCCCTACTGGGGGATACGCGAGACCCCTGGGACACCCGACAGATGTTTTTC
CDR3aa: CACVPLLGDTRDPWDTRQMFF

d_gene: NA
j_gene: TRDJ3
abundance: few
v_gene: TRDV2
CDR3nt: TGTGCCTGTGACACTACCGGGAACTCCTGGGACACCCGACAGATGTTTTTC
CDR3aa: CACDTTGNSWDTRQMFF

d_gene: TRDD3
j_gene: TRDJ2
abundance: NA
v_gene: TRDV2
CDR3nt: TGTGCCTGTGACACCTTGGGGGAAGCTTTGACAGCACAACTCTTCTTT
CDR3aa: CACDTLGEALTAQLFF

d_gene: NA
j_gene: TRDJ3
abundance: few
v_gene: TRDV2
CDR3nt: TGTGCCTGTGACATACTGGCCACCTCCTGGGACACCCGACAGATGTTTTTC
CDR3aa: CACDILATSWDTRQMFF